Presented here are 19 T cell receptor beta chains from one specimen sequenced in a study of T-cell reconstitution after alpha-beta-depleted transplantation in children. Preparing the TCRbeta library involved the use of unique molecular identifiers. MiXCR, run by TCRdb on the PCR reads, gives a single entry per CDR3 protein. The repertoire has about 240,000 distinct CDR3 sequences, about 25% of them found once; the top ten carry roughly 2.6%. The sequences come from PBMCs, collected before TCRalphabeta/CD19-depleted stem cell transplant. Source of these receptors: a girl aged 2 to 9 with Fanconi anemia, due to receive a stem cell transplant.

This clonotype was recorded at least ten times. The rearrangement uses TRBV10-3 and TRBJ2-3; TRBD1 aligns across 7 bases. Germline V gene data show CDR1 as ENHRY and CDR2 as SYGVKD. Losses at the gene ends were 9 bases for V and 6 bases for J; bases not matched to a gene: 3. The CDR3 has 11 amino acids. The CDR3 loop reads CAMQTGDTQYF. CDR3 sequence (DNA): TGTGCCATGCAGACAGGGGATACGCAGTATTTT.

The rearrangement joins TRBV29-1 to TRBJ1-1; 7 bases match TRBD1. This CDR3 contains 13 residues. V dropped 6 bases and J dropped 2; count of bases not matched to a gene: 6. Germline CDR1 is SQVTM and CDR2 is ANQGSEA. The CDR3: CSVRQGTNTEAFF. The CDR3 DNA reads TGCAGCGTCCGACAGGGAACTAACACTGAAGCTTTCTTT.

The V gene is TRBV7-9, the J gene TRBJ2-7; D may correspond to TRBD1 or TRBD2 (5 bases each). Germline values: CDR1 SEHNR, CDR2 FQNEAQ (reference sequence). V was clipped by 1 base and J by 1 base, with 8 bases between them. The CDR3 totals 14 residues. CDR3 amino acids: CASSLEEGSYEQYF. The CDR3 DNA reads as TGTGCCAGCAGCTTAGAAGAGGGGTCCTACGAGCAGTACTTC.

This clonotype was detected a few times. The chain links TRBV6-4 to TRBJ2-2; D unclear. The CDR3 has 12 residues. V lost 8 bases and J 3 bases, leaving 7 bases between the germline ends. CDR1 and CDR2 from the germline V gene are MRHNA and SNTAGT. CDR3 in amino acids: CASSNYTGELFF. The CDR3 DNA reads as TGTGCCAGCTCGAATTACACCGGGGAGCTGTTTTTT.

This clonotype occurred many times. V is TRBV12-3 or TRBV12-4 and J is TRBJ2-1, with D perhaps matching TRBD1 (5 bases). The CDR3 is 14 amino acids. The ends were cut back, 5 bases at V and 11 bases at J, with 19 bases in the middle. CDR3 sequence: CASSPQGLGTKQFF. The CDR3 region has the DNA TGTGCCAGCAGTCCTCAGGGCCTTGGAACCAAGCAGTTCTTC.

This clonotype has more than one count but fewer than ten. A much larger clone differs from this one at a single base, so this may be a read error. V gene TRBV7-6 combines with J gene TRBJ2-7, with TRBD1 matching 11 bases. V lost 0 bases and J lost 4; bases outside the gene matches: 2. This CDR3 region has 15 residues. Germline CDR1 is SGHVS and CDR2 is FNYEAQ. CDR3 residues: CASSLAGQGVYEQYF. The CDR3 coding sequence is TGTGCCAGCAGCTTAGCGGGACAGGGGGTTTACGAGCAGTACTTC.

This clonotype turned up a few times. The chain links TRBV28 to TRBJ2-1; TRBD1 matches at 8 bases. This CDR3 is 14 amino acids long. Germline CDR1 reads MDHEN; CDR2 reads SYDVKM. V was clipped by 4 bases and J by 8 bases; unmatched bases: 7. CDR3 DNA sequence: TGTGCCAGCAGTTCGACAGGGGCGCCAGATGAGCAGTTCTTC. Protein sequence: CASSSTGAPDEQFF.

The table lists this clonotype with many counts. The chain joins TRBV6-5 to TRBJ2-1; D may be TRBD2 (5 bases). V lost 7 bases and J lost 5, with 15 bases in between. Germline values: CDR1 MNHEY, CDR2 SVGAGI. The CDR3 runs 14 residues. CDR3 sequence (DNA): TGTGCCAGCAAAGGAGGTGGGAAGCACAATGAGCAGTTCTTC. Translation: CASKGGGKHNEQFF.

In its sample, this clonotype was seen a few times. V and J are TRBV20-1 and TRBJ1-6; tentatively, D is TRBD1 (6 bases). The CDR3 runs 13 residues. Germline V gives CDR1 DFQATT, CDR2 SNEGSKA (reference sequence). V gave up 4 bases and J gave up 9 bases, with 13 bases separating them. The CDR3 nucleotides read TGCAGTGCTACTGCAGGGGCAGGTTCACCCCTCCACTTT. Its translation is CSATAGAGSPLHF.

J is TRBJ2-1 and V is TRBV7-2; D is perhaps TRBD1 (6 bases). CDR1 is SGHTA and CDR2 is FQGNSA in the germline V gene. This CDR3 has 16 residues. The V end lost 2 bases, the J end lost 6 bases, and 17 bases lay between the germline ends. CDR3 DNA sequence: TGTGCCAGCAGCTTAATTATAACATGGGACACCAATGAGCAGTTCTTC. Amino acid sequence: CASSLIITWDTNEQFF.

The chain carries TRBV18 and TRBJ2-7; no firm D call. This CDR3 spans 13 amino acids. Trimming took off 3 bases at V and 5 bases at J, with 11 bases between the two ends. Germline-derived CDR1 and CDR2 are KGHSH and LQKENI. CDR3 sequence: CASSPTLEDEQYF. The CDR3 coding sequence is TGTGCCAGCTCACCGACCCTAGAAGACGAGCAGTACTTC.

This clonotype came up a few times. The rearrangement joins TRBV20-1 to TRBJ2-3, with 8 bases lining up with TRBD2. The CDR3 has 15 amino acids. The ends lost 6 bases at V and 1 base at J; junction bases unmatched: 9. Germline V lookup: CDR1 DFQATT, CDR2 SNEGSKA (reference sequence). CDR3 sequence reads: CSANIAGLRTDTQYF. The DNA for the CDR3 is TGCAGTGCCAACATAGCGGGGCTTCGCACAGATACGCAGTATTTT.

In DNA, the CDR3 is TGCGCCAGCAGCCCCCGTGGGGTGAACACTGAAGCTTTCTTT. This codes for CASSPRGVNTEAFF. The rearrangement uses TRBV5-1 and TRBJ1-1, with D hard to call. CDR1 is SGHRS and CDR2 is YFSETQ in the germline V gene. CDR3 size: 14 residues. The germline V and J ends were trimmed by 4 bases and 0 bases, with 10 bases remaining between them.

This clonotype has ten or more counts. V is TRBV4-1 and J is TRBJ2-2, with 10 bases that match TRBD1. The J segment lost 5 bases and the V segment lost 4 bases, leaving 4 bases of the junction unmatched. This CDR3 contains 15 residues. Germline V gene lookup returns CDR1 MGHRA and CDR2 YSYEKL. The CDR3 loop reads CASSPRQGATGELFF. In DNA, the CDR3 is TGCGCCAGCAGCCCGAGACAGGGGGCGACCGGGGAGCTGTTTTTT.

The genes are TRBV23-1 and TRBJ2-1; 8 bases match TRBD2. TRBV23-1 is known as an ORF, though its function is uncertain. Trimming took 7 bases from V and 9 from J; bases not matched to a gene: 14. This CDR3 is 15 amino acids long. Written as DNA, the CDR3 is TGCGCCAGCATGCCGGGACTAGAAAGAGAAAGTGAGCAGTTCTTC. This codes for CASMPGLERESEQFF.

This clonotype has at least ten counts. The chain is built from TRBV27 and TRBJ2-7, with D maybe TRBD1 (5 bases). Trimming pared 2 bases from V and 2 bases from J, leaving 10 bases between. The germline gives CDR1 MNHEY, CDR2 SMNVEV (reference sequence). The CDR3 extends over 14 amino acids. The CDR3 DNA is TGTGCCAGCAGTTTAGGTAAAGGGGCCTACGAGCAGTACTTC. It yields the protein CASSLGKGAYEQYF.

This clonotype was seen a handful of times. The genes are TRBV27 and TRBJ2-7; D remains unclear. CDR1 is MNHEY and CDR2 is SMNVEV in the germline V gene (reference sequence). The CDR3 length is 13 residues. Between the trimmed V and J ends, which lost 3 bases and 3 bases, there was a span of 9 bases. Written as DNA, the CDR3 is TGTGCCAGCAGTTTCCCCATGGACTACGAGCAGTACTTC. Protein product: CASSFPMDYEQYF.

The rearrangement links TRBV20-1 to TRBJ2-5; TRBD2 matches at 8 bases. Looked up from germline, CDR1 is DFQATT and CDR2 is SNEGSKA (reference sequence). CDR3 length: 13 amino acids. J gave up 4 bases and V 4 bases, and 5 bases lay outside the gene matches. The CDR3 sequence is CSAMSGSRETQYF. The CDR3 DNA is TGCAGTGCTATGAGCGGGAGTAGAGAGACCCAGTACTTC.

Remarks on this clonotype: This could be a read error, since a much larger clone is one nucleotide away. The chain combines TRBV28 with TRBJ1-2; 7 bases align to TRBD1. The CDR3 contains 13 residues. The V and J ends lost 5 bases and 2 bases, in that order; junction bases with no gene match: 2. Germline assignment: CDR1 MDHEN and CDR2 SYDVKM. The CDR3 DNA reads as TGTGCCAGCAGTGCGACAGGGAACTATGGCTACACCTTC. Amino acids: CASSATGNYGYTF.